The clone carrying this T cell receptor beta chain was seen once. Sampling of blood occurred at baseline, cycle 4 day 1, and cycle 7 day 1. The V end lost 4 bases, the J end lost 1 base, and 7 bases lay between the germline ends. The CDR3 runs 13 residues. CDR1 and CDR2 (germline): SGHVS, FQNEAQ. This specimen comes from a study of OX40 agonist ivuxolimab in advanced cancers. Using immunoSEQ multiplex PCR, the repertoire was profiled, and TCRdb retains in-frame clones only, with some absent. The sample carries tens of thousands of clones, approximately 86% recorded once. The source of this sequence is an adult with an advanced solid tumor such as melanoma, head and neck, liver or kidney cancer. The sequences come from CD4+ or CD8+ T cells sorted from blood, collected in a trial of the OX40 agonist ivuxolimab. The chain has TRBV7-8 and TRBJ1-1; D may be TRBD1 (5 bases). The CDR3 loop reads CASSWDGNTEAFF. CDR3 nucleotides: TGTGCCAGCAGCTGGGACGGGAACACTGAAGCTTTCTTT.